This T cell receptor beta chain was found in a study of T cell repertoires in cytomegalovirus infection. Each CDR3 protein is one row after TCRdb ran MiXCR on the reads. The table includes nearly 700,000 distinct CDR3 sequences, roughly a third detected once. V lost 1 base to trimming and J lost 1 base, with 7 bases between them. The CDR3 runs to 14 residues. Germline V CDR1 and CDR2: SGHTA, FQGNSA. Ten or more counts support this clonotype. What it binds is not known. The sample was cultured PBMCs, taken from culture after CMV antigen stimulation. The sequence derives from a human donor in good health (CMV status not recorded). Some clones in this sample may be carry-over from other donors' samples. V gene TRBV7-2 combines with J gene TRBJ1-1; D is unclear. The CDR3 spells CASSLEVGNTEAFF. CDR3 coding DNA: TGTGCCAGCAGCTTAGAGGTGGGGAACACTGAAGCTTTCTTT.